Detailed here is one T cell receptor beta chain. J was trimmed by 4 bases and V by 5 bases; bases with no gene match: 3. CDR3 length: 13 residues. CDR1 and CDR2 (germline): LNHDA, SQIVND (reference sequence). Regarding time point: pretreatment peripheral blood. These data come from a study of PD-L1 blockade in urothelial cancer. Study background: The patients had undergone anywhere from 0 to 3 prior chemotherapy regimens.

Method: immunoSEQ multiplex PCR; TCRdb's copy keeps in-frame clones and lacks some. This table has tens of thousands of clones, nearly 90% appearing once. This specimen was PBMCs, taken around atezolizumab (anti-PD-L1) treatment. The origin of this receptor is a man in his 60s with urothelial cancer. This sequence joins TRBV19 and TRBJ1-2, with 8 positions matching TRBD1. The CDR3 loop reads CASSPDRGYGYTF. The CDR3 coding sequence is TGTGCCAGTAGTCCTGACAGGGGCTATGGCTACACCTTC.